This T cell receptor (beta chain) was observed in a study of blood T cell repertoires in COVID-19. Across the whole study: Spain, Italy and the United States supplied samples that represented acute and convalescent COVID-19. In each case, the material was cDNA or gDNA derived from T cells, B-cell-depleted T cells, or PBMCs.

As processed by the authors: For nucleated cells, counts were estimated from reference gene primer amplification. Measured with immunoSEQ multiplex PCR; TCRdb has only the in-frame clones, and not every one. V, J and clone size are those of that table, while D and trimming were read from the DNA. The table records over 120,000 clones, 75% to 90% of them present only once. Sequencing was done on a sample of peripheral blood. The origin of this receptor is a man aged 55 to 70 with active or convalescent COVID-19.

The CDR3 loop is CASSQDPRAVYGYTF. CDR3 bases: TGCGCCAGCAGCCAAGATCCCCGAGCTGTCTATGGCTACACCTTC. The chain employs TRBV4-3 and TRBJ1-2; D unresolved. V was pared by 0 bases and J by 4 bases, with 12 bases between. The CDR3 is 15 residues long. Germline V gene data show CDR1 as LGHNA and CDR2 as YSLEER.